This record covers a single TCR beta chain. The antigen this receptor binds is unknown. Since a much larger clone is just one base distant, this may be a read error. This specimen belongs to a study of CD8 T cells in ankylosing spondylitis (dated by TCRdb to about 2017). Background for the entire study: T cell receptor beta repertoires were profiled in healthy donors and ankylosing spondylitis patients so that disease-linked TCR variants could be found. Peripheral blood was sampled, and synovial fluid was additionally collected from ankylosing spondylitis patients. The full study cohort comprised 20 to 25 ankylosing spondylitis patients and approximately 100 healthy donors. What the work shows at the level of the full study, not this receptor alone: Some motif variants had previously been reported in the synovial fluid and blood of reactive arthritis patients, which suggests shared mechanisms of disease initiation. According to the report, matched synovial fluid samples from ankylosing spondylitis patients were significantly enriched for the disease-linked clones. The disease-linked clones showed a CD8+ phenotype and occurred at relatively low frequencies in peripheral blood. A TCR beta motif made up of fewer than 10 highly homologous amino acid variants appeared to be characteristic of blood from ankylosing spondylitis patients.

The instrument was an Illumina HiSeq 2500. TCR beta libraries were prepared by quantitative 5'-RACE with molecular barcodes. Processing in the source paper ran as follows. A new computational method, built on a probabilistic model of VDJ rearrangement, was used to identify disease-linked TCR variants. TCRdb passed the public sequencing reads through fastp at Q25 and MiXCR, retaining productive beta sequences. Every CDR3 protein is listed once, alongside the most common genes and DNA of its rows. TCRdb, rather than the study authors, made the V and J calls. The sample contains 350,000 to 550,000 distinct CDR3 sequences, roughly 26% of them found a single time. The ten largest clones capture about 1% of the sample. The specimen was blood, either unsorted or a sorted T cell fraction (not recorded which). This TCR derives from a male donor with ankylosing spondylitis.

The CDR3 is CASRRGLNGKTFF. The nucleotide sequence is given as TGTGCCAGCAGGCGGGGACTGAACGGGAAAACTTTCTTT. This receptor chain uses TRBV12-3 or TRBV12-4 and TRBJ1-1; matching of 5 bases hints at TRBD1 as the D gene. Measured from the cysteine to the phenylalanine, the CDR3 is 13 residues long. Solely the CDR3 DNA is kept, with 39 bases framed from the first base. The junction carries 20 bases between V and J, which are trimmed by 6 bases and 12 bases respectively.